Listed below are T cell receptor beta chains from one sample, sequenced in a study of T cells after somatic rescue of genetic block. TCRdb's table, derived via immunoSEQ multiplex PCR, lists solely in-frame clones and lacks some. The profile shows tens of thousands of clones, approximately 96% of them singletons. The sequencing input was peripheral blood mononuclear cells (PBMCs). These receptors were taken from a child under two years old. The CDR3 runs from the conserved cysteine through the conserved F or W. The D gene is left open where the match is weak. The size entry is marked missing in some rows and otherwise reads once, few, many or a size class.

V: TRBV2; size: -; D: -; J: TRBJ2-7; CDR3: CASSAAGFYEQYF; DNA: TGTGCCAGCAGTGCGGCGGGTTTCTACGAGCAGTACTTC
V: TRBV19; size: -; D: -; J: TRBJ2-7; CDR3: CASSLGPNYEQYF; DNA: TGTGCCAGTAGTCTGGGTCCCAACTACGAGCAGTACTTC
V: TRBV5-6; size: -; D: -; J: TRBJ1-1; CDR3: CASSLDRDTEAFF; DNA: TGTGCCAGCAGCTTGGACAGGGACACTGAAGCTTTCTTT
V: TRBV5-6; size: -; D: TRBD2; J: TRBJ2-1; CDR3: CASSQGLAETYNEQFF; DNA: TGTGCCAGCAGTCAAGGACTAGCGGAGACTTACAATGAGCAGTTCTTC
V: TRBV27; size: -; D: -; J: TRBJ2-7; CDR3: CASSIKSSYEQYF; DNA: TGTGCCAGCAGCATCAAAAGCTCCTACGAGCAGTACTTC
V: TRBV6-6; size: -; D: -; J: TRBJ1-2; CDR3: CASSYSTNYGYTF; DNA: TGTGCCAGCAGTTACTCCACTAACTATGGCTACACCTTC
V: TRBV19; size: -; D: -; J: TRBJ2-2; CDR3: CASSPPDWERRTGELFF; DNA: TGTGCCAGTAGCCCCCCGGACTGGGAACGGAGGACCGGGGAGCTGTTTTTT
V: TRBV18; size: -; D: TRBD1; J: TRBJ2-7; CDR3: CASSDRARYEQYF; DNA: TGTGCCAGCTCAGACAGGGCGCGTTACGAGCAGTACTTC
V: TRBV6-5; size: -; D: TRBD2; J: TRBJ2-7; CDR3: CASSEGLVGEQYF; DNA: TGTGCCAGCAGTGAGGGACTAGTCGGCGAGCAGTACTTC
V: TRBV5-4; size: few; D: TRBD1; J: TRBJ1-2; CDR3: CASSLIFRGPDYGYTF; DNA: TGTGCCAGCAGCTTGATATTTAGGGGGCCGGACTATGGCTACACCTTC
V: TRBV5-6; size: -; D: TRBD2; J: TRBJ2-1; CDR3: CASSLGLAGYEQFF; DNA: TGTGCCAGCAGCTTGGGGCTAGCGGGATATGAGCAGTTCTTC
V: TRBV2; size: -; D: -; J: TRBJ2-1; CDR3: CASSDFLPYNEQFF; DNA: TGTGCCAGCAGTGACTTCTTACCCTACAATGAGCAGTTCTTC
V: TRBV11-1; size: -; D: TRBD2; J: TRBJ2-1; CDR3: CASSLGLAGTSYNEQFF; DNA: TGTGCCAGCAGCTTAGGGCTAGCGGGTACCTCCTACAATGAGCAGTTCTTC
V: TRBV14; size: -; D: TRBD1; J: TRBJ1-1; CDR3: CASSQVPGQGLNTEAFF; DNA: TGTGCCAGCAGCCAAGTCCCGGGACAGGGTTTGAACACTGAAGCTTTCTTT
V: TRBV28; size: once; D: TRBD1; J: TRBJ2-7; CDR3: CATSPGQGTPYEQYF; DNA: TGTGCCACCTCACCCGGACAGGGGACCCCCTACGAGCAGTACTTC
V: TRBV6-5; size: -; D: TRBD1; J: TRBJ1-2; CDR3: CASSSDRDNYGYTF; DNA: TGTGCCAGCAGCTCCGACAGGGATAACTATGGCTACACCTTC
V: TRBV7-3; size: -; D: TRBD2; J: TRBJ2-7; CDR3: CASSLPPGTSGTEQYF; DNA: TGTGCCAGCAGCCTACCCCCCGGGACTAGCGGAACCGAGCAGTACTTC
V: TRBV5-4; size: -; D: -; J: TRBJ1-1; CDR3: CASSLTSSPNTEAFF; DNA: TGTGCCAGCAGCTTGACTTCATCACCCAACACTGAAGCTTTCTTT
V: TRBV5-1; size: -; D: -; J: TRBJ2-7; CDR3: CASREAGLGSYEQYF; DNA: TGCGCCAGCAGGGAGGCAGGCCTGGGGTCCTACGAGCAGTACTTC
V: TRBV9; size: once; D: -; J: TRBJ2-4; CDR3: CASSPTRFLAKNIQYF; DNA: TGTGCCAGCAGCCCCACTCGGTTTTTAGCCAAAAACATTCAGTACTTC